The rows below give T cell receptor beta chains drawn from one sample of a study of blood T cell repertoires in COVID-19. The protocol was immunoSEQ multiplex PCR, while the TCRdb copy is restricted to in-frame clones and leaves out a portion. Of 220,000 or so clones listed, 65% to 85% are singletons. Material for sequencing was PBMCs or T cells enriched from blood (not recorded which). The receptors originated from a woman in her fifties or sixties who had recovered from COVID-19. CDR3s include the opening cysteine and the closing phenylalanine or tryptophan. The D gene is left open where the match is weak. Size is stated for part of the rows, as once, few or many counts, or as a class when the clone is expanded.

d_call: TRBD1
clone_size: .
cdr3_length: 13
v_call: TRBV28
cdr3_aa: CASWDRGVETQYF

d_call: TRBD1
clone_size: .
cdr3_length: 14
v_call: TRBV2
cdr3_aa: CASSPDRASYEQYF

d_call: TRBD2
clone_size: .
cdr3_length: 16
v_call: TRBV7-9
cdr3_aa: CASSLVLAGGTYEQYF

d_call: .
clone_size: .
cdr3_length: 13
v_call: TRBV27
cdr3_aa: CASADGRDEKLFF

d_call: .
clone_size: .
cdr3_length: 12
v_call: TRBV30
cdr3_aa: CAWSSRAYGYTF

d_call: TRBD1
clone_size: .
cdr3_length: 14
v_call: TRBV19
cdr3_aa: CASSTTGEGYGYTF

d_call: .
clone_size: .
cdr3_length: 14
v_call: TRBV3-1/TRBV3-2
cdr3_aa: CASSQDFVVNEQFF

d_call: .
clone_size: .
cdr3_length: 16
v_call: TRBV7-6
cdr3_aa: CASSRYGTFSNQPQHF

d_call: .
clone_size: .
cdr3_length: 15
v_call: TRBV4-1
cdr3_aa: CASSQASGLNTEAFF

d_call: TRBD1
clone_size: once
cdr3_length: 14
v_call: TRBV6-5
cdr3_aa: CASTLDRGSGGYTF

d_call: .
clone_size: .
cdr3_length: 11
v_call: TRBV20-1
cdr3_aa: CSAIILDTQYF

d_call: TRBD1
clone_size: .
cdr3_length: 15
v_call: TRBV6-5
cdr3_aa: CASSYWTGTNEKLFF

d_call: .
clone_size: .
cdr3_length: 14
v_call: TRBV7-8
cdr3_aa: CASSVDYNNSPLHF

d_call: .
clone_size: .
cdr3_length: 14
v_call: TRBV10-3
cdr3_aa: CAITLGADTDTQYF

d_call: .
clone_size: .
cdr3_length: 15
v_call: TRBV5-1
cdr3_aa: CASSLDGAGRNTIYF

d_call: .
clone_size: .
cdr3_length: 16
v_call: TRBV6-4
cdr3_aa: CASSDSRGGRNTEAFF

d_call: TRBD2
clone_size: .
cdr3_length: 14
v_call: TRBV6-5
cdr3_aa: CASSSPGLAVEQYF

d_call: TRBD2
clone_size: .
cdr3_length: 15
v_call: TRBV11-1
cdr3_aa: CASSMRGGFLETQYF

d_call: TRBD2
clone_size: .
cdr3_length: 16
v_call: TRBV7-6
cdr3_aa: CASSLGRVAGYNEQFF

d_call: .
clone_size: .
cdr3_length: 15
v_call: TRBV3-1/TRBV3-2
cdr3_aa: CASSQDTVRSGELFF

d_call: TRBD1
clone_size: few
cdr3_length: 16
v_call: TRBV6-4
cdr3_aa: CASSDSGTAQFGTQYF

d_call: .
clone_size: .
cdr3_length: 16
v_call: TRBV5-4
cdr3_aa: CASSFDPGASGNTIYF

d_call: TRBD1
clone_size: .
cdr3_length: 15
v_call: TRBV18
cdr3_aa: CASSRDSTTNEKLFF

d_call: .
clone_size: few
cdr3_length: 17
v_call: TRBV7-2
cdr3_aa: CASSLTLYRARGYEQYF

d_call: TRBD1
clone_size: .
cdr3_length: 15
v_call: TRBV6-1
cdr3_aa: CASSDPGTGGNEQFF